The clone carrying this T cell receptor (beta chain) was recorded many times. Its antigen is as yet unknown. This entry comes from a study of identical twins. Study outcomes and limitations: A partial confounding effect on zero-insertion analyses could come from invariant MAIT and iNKT cells. Cord blood beta clonotypes that were abundant carried fewer insertions, and memory repertoires showed no such trend. Twins shared beta out-of-frame sequences in excess, but this excess was weaker. Out-of-frame sharing of TCR alpha in monozygotic twins was underestimated by models.

TCRdb called the 5' RACE reads again in MiXCR, with one record for every CDR3 protein. Of more than 250,000 distinct CDR3 sequences listed, less than 9% are singletons. This sample was also put to use in a study of yellow fever vaccine responses in identical twins.

The TCR sequence derives from a woman younger than 30 in good health. The specimen sequenced was memory (CD45RO+) T cells sorted from blood.

The CDR3 sequence: CASSLAGAVDNEQFF. The CDR3, as DNA: TGCGCCAGCAGCTTAGCGGGGGCGGTGGACAATGAGCAGTTCTTC. The rearrangement uses TRBV5-1 and TRBJ2-1, with 8 bases matching TRBD2. There are 15 residues in the CDR3. V shed 2 bases and J 5 bases; nucleotides not matched to a gene: 6. Germline CDR1 is SGHRS and CDR2 is YFSETQ.